These 21 T cell receptor beta chains were sequenced from one sample in a study of T cell responses to AZD1222 COVID-19 vaccine. Only in-frame clones appear in the TCRdb table, and some are missing; sequencing was by immunoSEQ multiplex PCR. The repertoire holds 100,000 to 150,000 clones, with around 90% as singletons. This specimen consisted of peripheral blood, obtained on day 0 of AZD1222 vaccination. Receptors were obtained from an adult in good health.

The chain has TRBV12-5 and TRBJ1-1; D is unclear. The CDR3 runs 13 residues. V dropped 6 bases and J dropped 5 bases, with 13 bases sitting between them. Germline assignment: CDR1 LGHNT and CDR2 FRNRAP. The CDR3 here is CASGSSGDTEAFF. In nucleotides, the CDR3 is TGTGCTAGTGGGTCCTCGGGTGATACTGAAGCTTTCTTT.

V usage is TRBV7-6 and J usage is TRBJ2-7; D is uncertain. The germline V gene has CDR1 SGHVS and CDR2 FNYEAQ. V lost 0 bases and J lost 3, with 18 bases in between. The length of the CDR3 is 17 residues. CDR3 DNA: TGTGCCAGCAGCTTAGCGATAGCAGGCGAGAAGCTCTACGAGCAGTACTTC. Its protein is CASSLAIAGEKLYEQYF.

The chain carries TRBV20-1 and TRBJ2-1; TRBD2 aligns across 8 bases. J lost 2 bases, V lost 3 bases, and 6 bases had no gene match. CDR3 length: 15 amino acids. The germline CDR1 and CDR2 sequences are DFQATT and SNEGSKA (reference sequence). For the CDR3, the DNA is TGCAGTGCTAGTGGCGGGAGGTATACCTACAATGAGCAGTTCTTC. Protein: CSASGGRYTYNEQFF.

This clone has just one count. The gene calls are TRBV19 and TRBJ1-5; no reliable D call. Germline loops: CDR1 LNHDA, CDR2 SQIVND (reference sequence). Deletions cut 3 bases from V and 6 bases from J, with 9 bases between. The CDR3 covers 13 residues. The CDR3 loop is CASSIEERQPQHF. The CDR3 nucleotides read TGTGCCAGTAGTATTGAAGAGCGTCAGCCCCAGCATTTT. The whole variable domain, remainder taken from reference TRBV19 and TRBJ1-5, is DGGITQSPKYLFRKEGQNVTLSCEQNLNHDAMYWYRQDPGQGLRLIYYSQIVNDFQKGDIAEGYSVSREKKESFPLTVTSAQKNPTAFYLCASSIEERQPQHFGDGTRLSIL.

V usage is TRBV5-8 and J usage is TRBJ1-2; TRBD1 might be the D (5 bases). Trimming stripped 4 bases from V and 7 bases from J, with 17 bases between. Per germline, CDR1 SGHTS and CDR2 YDEGEE. There are 14 residues in the CDR3. The CDR3 region has the DNA TGTGCCAGCAGCCCTACTGGGGGAGTTCCTGGCTACACCTTC. The encoded protein is CASSPTGGVPGYTF.

Here the CDR3 DNA reads TGTGCCAGCAGCTTAATGTACACTGAAGCTTTCTTT. Its translation: CASSLMYTEAFF. The chain joins TRBV7-2 to TRBJ1-1; D gene uncertain. The length of the CDR3 is 12 residues. From germline, CDR1 is SGHTA and CDR2 FQGNSA. Trimming shortened V by 2 bases and J by 3 bases, and 4 bases separated the two germline ends.

V usage is TRBV20-1 and J usage is TRBJ2-3, with D hard to call. The CDR3 is 11 amino acids. CDR1 and CDR2 from the germline V gene are DFQATT and SNEGSKA (reference sequence). The DNA of the CDR3 is TGCAGCCTTGAACTCGCAGATACGCAGTATTTT. This translates into CSLELADTQYF.

The chain uses TRBV28 and TRBJ2-7, with 8 positions matching TRBD2. V lost 3 bases to trimming and J lost 2 bases; unmatched junction nucleotides: 6. Germline V gene sequence: CDR1 MDHEN, CDR2 SYDVKM. The CDR3 extends over 15 amino acids. For the CDR3, the DNA is TGTGCCAGCAGTTTCACAGCGGGAGAAACCTACGAGCAGTACTTC. It yields the protein CASSFTAGETYEQYF.

The J gene is TRBJ2-5, the V gene TRBV28; no definite D call. With 8 bases removed from V and 4 bases from J, the gap between germline ends came to 14 bases. CDR3 size: 13 residues. Germline CDR1 reads MDHEN; CDR2 reads SYDVKM. The CDR3 reads CASGPASRETQYF. The CDR3 coding sequence is TGTGCCAGCGGCCCCGCATCTAGAGAGACCCAGTACTTC. The full variable domain, completed using reference TRBV28 and TRBJ2-5, is DVKVTQSSRYLVKRTGEKVFLECVQDMDHENMFWYRQDPGLGLRLIYFSYDVKMKEKGDIPEGYSVSREKKERFSLILESASTNQTSMYLCASGPASRETQYFGPGTRLLVL.

This clone was observed a few times. The chain carries TRBV7-2 and TRBJ2-2; D gene uncertain. Per germline, CDR1 SGHTA and CDR2 FQGNSA. The CDR3 spans 15 residues. V was cut by 1 base and J by 4 bases, with 10 bases left in between. This CDR3 is CASSLEVSITGELFF. Here the CDR3 DNA reads TGTGCCAGCAGCTTAGAGGTCAGCATCACCGGGGAGCTGTTTTTT.

The chain couples TRBV3-1 (or the pseudogene TRBV3-2) to TRBJ2-7, with 9 positions matching TRBD2. The CDR3 is 15 residues long. Germline V gene lookup returns CDR1 LGHDT and CDR2 YNNKEL (reference sequence). V shed 0 bases and J 9 bases; nucleotides not matched to a gene: 9. For the CDR3, the DNA is TGTGCCAGCAGCCAAGAATCCCTAGCGGGATCGGGGCAGTACTTC. This sequence encodes CASSQESLAGSGQYF.

The chain is built from TRBV10-3 and TRBJ2-3; D is possibly TRBD2 (6 bases). V lost 3 bases and J 1 base, leaving 17 bases between the germline ends. Germline loops: CDR1 ENHRY, CDR2 SYGVKD. The length of the CDR3 is 17 residues. CDR3 DNA: TGTGCCATCAGTGAACCCACCGCTAGCGCGGGCACAGATACGCAGTATTTT. Translating gives CAISEPTASAGTDTQYF.

V is TRBV12-5 and J is TRBJ1-2; D gene unclear. V was shortened by 1 base and J by 6 bases, with 9 bases between the two germline ends. Germline CDR1 is LGHNT and CDR2 is FRNRAP. This CDR3 spans 13 amino acids. The CDR3, as DNA: TGTGCTAGTGGTTTGGGAGGAGGACATGGCTACACCTTC. As protein: CASGLGGGHGYTF.

The rearrangement joins TRBV18 to TRBJ2-1, with 8 bases identical to TRBD1. The V segment lost 1 base and the J segment 5 bases; nucleotides outside the gene matches: 7. Germline V gene sequence: CDR1 KGHSH, CDR2 LQKENI. The CDR3 is made up of 16 amino acids. The CDR3 DNA reads as TGTGCCAGCTCACCACTAGGACAGGGAGGTAACAATGAGCAGTTCTTC. This codes for CASSPLGQGGNNEQFF.

The CDR3 loop is CASSFYSETQYF. The CDR3 DNA reads as TGTGCCAGCAGCTTTTATTCAGAGACCCAGTACTTC. The genes are TRBV11-2 and TRBJ2-5, with D uncertain. V was shortened by 3 bases and J by 4 bases, with 6 bases between the two germline ends. CDR1 SGHAT and CDR2 FQNNGV come from the germline V gene. The CDR3 contains 12 residues.

This chain links TRBV13 with TRBJ2-5, with 10 bases aligning to TRBD2. J lost 3 bases, V lost 4 bases, and 14 bases had no gene match. Per germline, CDR1 PRHDT and CDR2 FYEKMQ (reference sequence). The CDR3 totals 18 residues. CDR3 protein: CASSYFDQRGGLEETQYF. CDR3 bases: TGTGCCAGCAGCTACTTCGACCAGCGGGGGGGCTTGGAAGAGACCCAGTACTTC.

V and J are TRBV11-1 and TRBJ2-7; 8 bases are a match to TRBD2. The CDR3 loop spans 15 amino acids. Germline V CDR1 and CDR2: SGHAT, FQDESV (reference sequence). J was trimmed by 4 bases and V by 1 base; bases with no gene match: 6. As DNA, the CDR3 is TGTGCCAGCAGCTTAGGTGGAGCGGGAGAATACGAGCAGTACTTC. Protein: CASSLGGAGEYEQYF.

The V gene is TRBV30, the J gene TRBJ1-2; tentatively, D is TRBD1 (5 bases). The V end lost 2 bases, the J end lost 6 bases, and 16 bases lay between the germline ends. This CDR3 comprises 14 residues. Germline assignment: CDR1 GTSNPN and CDR2 SVGIG (reference sequence). CDR3 protein: CAWSSRGGRNGYTF. The CDR3 DNA reads TGTGCCTGGAGTTCTCGGGGGGGGAGAAATGGCTACACCTTC.

This sequence joins TRBV30 and TRBJ1-2; no firm D call. V was pared by 3 bases and J by 1 base, with 15 bases between. Germline CDR1 and CDR2: GTSNPN and SVGIG (reference sequence). This CDR3 has 15 amino acids. The CDR3 DNA sequence: TGTGCCTGGAGAATCGACAATCGGGGTAACTATGGCTACACCTTC. Its translation: CAWRIDNRGNYGYTF.

The rearrangement joins TRBV9 to TRBJ2-1, with 11 bases aligning to TRBD2. Germline V CDR1 and CDR2: SGDLS, YYNGEE. V was clipped by 1 base and J by 3 bases; unmatched bases: 9. This CDR3 contains 18 residues. CDR3 sequence: CASSVTSGGPGFYNEQFF. In DNA form, the CDR3 reads TGTGCCAGCAGCGTAACTAGCGGGGGTCCGGGATTCTACAATGAGCAGTTCTTC. The entire variable domain, with the rest obtained from reference TRBV9 and TRBJ2-1, is as follows: DSGVTQTPKHLITATGQRVTLRCSPRSGDLSVYWYQQSLDQGLQFLIQYYNGEERAKGNILERFSAQQFPDLHSELNLSSLELGDSALYFCASSVTSGGPGFYNEQFFGPGTRLTVL.

This clone was found once. The chain recombines TRBV24-1 with TRBJ2-2; 7 bases are a match to TRBD1. V was clipped by 7 bases and J by 1 base; unmatched bases: 11. Germline V gene sequence: CDR1 KGHDR, CDR2 SFDVKD. The CDR3 runs to 17 residues. CDR3 sequence reads: CATSVNSYRGNTGELFF. As DNA, the CDR3 is TGTGCCACCAGCGTTAATTCATACAGGGGGAACACCGGGGAGCTGTTTTTT.